This is a list of T cell receptor beta chains from one sample in a study of T cells in Graves' hyperthyroidism and ophthalmopathy. MiXCR, applied by TCRdb to the multiplex PCR reads, yields one record per CDR3 protein. The sample records around 520,000 distinct CDR3 sequences, 24% being singletons. Source material: blood. The receptors shown here come from a woman aged 30 to 39 with Graves' ophthalmopathy. Each CDR3 is given with its conserved first and last residue. A D gene is named only where the DNA matches it firmly. A row's size may be missing; if present it is once, few, many or a size class.

D gene	V gene	J gene	CDR3 length	clone size	CDR3 protein	CDR3 DNA
TRBD1	TRBV6-2/TRBV6-3	TRBJ1-5	15	-	CASRARQGSEQPQHF	TGTGCCAGCAGGGCGAGACAGGGATCGGAACAGCCCCAGCATTTT
TRBD1	TRBV9	TRBJ1-2	15	many	CASSVDWDRQDGYTF	TGTGCCAGCAGCGTAGATTGGGACAGGCAGGATGGCTACACCTTC
-	TRBV6-1	TRBJ1-1	13	-	CASTYTANTEAFF	TGTGCCAGCACCTACACGGCGAACACTGAAGCTTTCTTT
-	TRBV19	TRBJ1-1	16	-	CASSMGGRGAWTEAFF	TGTGCCAGTAGTATGGGAGGGAGGGGCGCATGGACTGAAGCTTTCTTT
-	TRBV4-1	TRBJ1-2	16	few	CASSQFSQRTNYGYTF	TGCGCCAGCAGCCAATTCTCGCAGCGTACTAACTATGGCTACACCTTC
-	TRBV27	TRBJ2-5	14	many	CASSSYRDQETQYF	TGTGCCAGCAGCTCCTACAGGGACCAAGAGACCCAGTACTTC
-	TRBV6-5	TRBJ1-5	15	many	CASSYSGASNQPQHF	TGTGCCAGCAGTTACTCGGGGGCGAGCAATCAGCCCCAGCATTTT
-	TRBV9	TRBJ2-2	15	few	CASSVGASNTGELFF	TGTGCCAGCAGCGTAGGGGCATCGAACACCGGGGAGCTGTTTTTT
TRBD2	TRBV5-1	TRBJ2-7	15	-	CASSLAAGAPAEQYF	TGCGCCAGCAGCTTGGCAGCGGGAGCCCCCGCCGAGCAGTACTTC
-	TRBV20-1	TRBJ2-7	13	many	CSARVPGAGEQYF	TGCAGTGCTAGAGTGCCCGGGGCCGGGGAGCAGTACTTC
TRBD2	TRBV15	TRBJ2-5	18	many	CATSRGGLAGQYQETQYF	TGTGCCACCAGCAGAGGGGGGCTAGCGGGGCAGTACCAAGAGACCCAGTACTTC
-	TRBV2	TRBJ1-1	13	many	CASTQGMNTEAFF	TGTGCCAGCACCCAGGGCATGAACACTGAAGCTTTCTTT
-	TRBV5-1	TRBJ1-1	15	many	CASSLSPGSNTEAFF	TGCGCCAGCAGCTTAAGTCCGGGTTCGAACACTGAAGCTTTCTTT
TRBD2	TRBV5-4	TRBJ2-7	13	many	CASSSTGTSGKYF	TGTGCCAGCAGCTCAACCGGGACTAGCGGCAAGTACTTC
TRBD1	TRBV6-5	TRBJ1-1	15	many	CASSHEAGGGTEAFF	TGTGCCAGCAGTCACGAGGCAGGGGGAGGCACTGAAGCTTTCTTT
-	TRBV7-9	TRBJ1-1	13	many	CASSLAQDTEAFF	TGTGCCAGCAGCTTAGCGCAAGACACTGAAGCTTTCTTT
-	TRBV7-2	TRBJ1-1	11	-	CASSLLAGAFF	TGTGCCAGCAGCCTTTTGGCTGGAGCTTTCTTT
-	TRBV6-5	TRBJ1-1	15	many	CASSYSKGGHTEAFF	TGTGCCAGCAGTTACTCGAAGGGTGGGCACACTGAAGCTTTCTTT
-	TRBV12-3/TRBV12-4	TRBJ1-5	13	-	CASRGPTNQPRHF	TGTGCCAGCAGGGGACCGACGAATCAGCCCCGGCATTTT
-	TRBV12-3/TRBV12-4	TRBJ2-5	11	many	CASSFWGTQYF	TGTGCCAGCAGTTTCTGGGGGACCCAGTACTTC
TRBD2	TRBV6-1	TRBJ2-7	16	many	CASTEVERGGRYEQYF	TGTGCCAGCACCGAAGTCGAGCGGGGGGGCCGATACGAGCAGTACTTC
-	TRBV28	TRBJ2-5	14	-	CASSLGWGGETQYF	TGTGCCAGCAGTTTAGGCTGGGGAGGAGAGACCCAGTACTTC
-	TRBV18	TRBJ2-6	15	many	CASSEGSSGANVLTF	TGTGCCAGCTCAGAGGGTTCCTCTGGGGCCAACGTCCTGACTTTC
-	TRBV6-1	TRBJ2-2	14	few	CASRQYGVTGELFF	TGTGCCAGCAGGCAATACGGGGTCACCGGGGAGCTGTTTTTT
-	TRBV3-1	TRBJ1-1	13	many	CASSQMAGSEAFF	TGTGCCAGCAGCCAAATGGCGGGATCCGAAGCTTTCTTT
-	TRBV12-3/TRBV12-4	TRBJ2-2	17	-	CASSSLGRGPYTGELFF	TGTGCCAGCAGTAGCCTAGGGCGGGGGCCTTACACCGGGGAGCTGTTTTTT
-	TRBV6-5	TRBJ1-6	14	few	CASSYGGSNSPLHF	TGTGCCAGCAGTTACGGGGGTTCTAATTCACCCCTCCACTTT
-	TRBV6-1	TRBJ1-1	14	many	CASRNGEVNTEAFF	TGTGCCAGCAGGAACGGGGAAGTGAACACTGAAGCTTTCTTT
TRBD2	TRBV12-3/TRBV12-4	TRBJ2-3	17	-	CASSTIGLAVSTDTQYF	TGTGCCAGCAGTACCATCGGACTAGCGGTTAGCACAGATACGCAGTATTTT
TRBD1	TRBV20-1	TRBJ2-5	13	many	CSAMDRGRQTQYF	TGCAGTGCGATGGACAGGGGGCGGCAGACCCAGTACTTC
TRBD1	TRBV9	TRBJ1-2	16	many	CASVPGTGTKVGGYTF	TGTGCCAGCGTCCCCGGGACAGGAACTAAAGTGGGTGGCTACACCTTC
TRBD2	TRBV30	TRBJ2-5	17	many	CAWSVRKAGDSQETQYF	TGTGCCTGGAGTGTTAGGAAGGCGGGGGACTCCCAAGAGACCCAGTACTTC
-	TRBV5-1	TRBJ2-7	14	many	CASSPDPSSYEQYF	TGCGCCAGCTCGCCTGATCCATCCTCCTACGAGCAGTACTTC
-	TRBV6-2/TRBV6-3	TRBJ1-3	17	-	CASSYDEGGSRGNTIYF	TGTGCCAGCAGTTACGACGAGGGAGGTAGTCGAGGAAACACCATATATTTT
-	TRBV12-3/TRBV12-4	TRBJ1-1	12	many	CASSLIGTEAFF	TGTGCCAGCAGCCTAATTGGCACTGAAGCTTTCTTT
-	TRBV5-1	TRBJ2-7	14	many	CASRPGTYSYEQYF	TGCGCCAGCAGACCAGGGACGTACTCCTACGAGCAGTACTTC
TRBD1	TRBV7-2	TRBJ2-7	18	many	CASSHVPLSGTGLNEQYF	TGTGCCAGCAGCCATGTGCCCCTATCCGGGACAGGGCTCAACGAGCAGTACTTC
TRBD1	TRBV29-1	TRBJ1-1	11	-	CSVDRTGEAFF	TGCAGCGTTGACCGGACAGGGGAGGCTTTCTTT
-	TRBV11-1	TRBJ1-1	16	few	CASSAPWGGRDTEAFF	TGTGCCAGCAGCGCCCCTTGGGGGGGAAGGGACACTGAAGCTTTCTTT
-	TRBV9	TRBJ1-3	16	many	CASSPLNPGDGNTIYF	TGTGCCAGCAGCCCGCTGAACCCAGGTGACGGAAACACCATATATTTT
-	TRBV10-3	TRBJ1-1	13	-	CASSYDRVLEAFF	TGTGCCAGCAGTTACGACAGAGTCCTTGAAGCTTTCTTT
TRBD1	TRBV7-2	TRBJ1-3	17	many	CASSSSALGTGGNTIYF	TGTGCCAGCAGCTCAAGCGCGTTGGGGACAGGGGGAAACACCATATATTTT
-	TRBV12-3/TRBV12-4	TRBJ2-7	14	many	CASTLGASVREQYF	TGTGCCAGCACCTTAGGGGCATCCGTTCGTGAGCAGTACTTC
-	TRBV29-1	TRBJ1-2	13	many	CSVELGGVYGYTF	TGCAGCGTTGAGTTGGGGGGTGTCTATGGCTACACCTTC
TRBD2	TRBV5-5	TRBJ2-5	16	many	CASSFRPRGGLETQYF	TGTGCCAGCAGCTTCCGGCCGCGGGGGGGCTTAGAGACCCAGTACTTC
TRBD1	TRBV28	TRBJ1-2	14	many	CASSLRTGVAGYTF	TGTGCCAGCAGTTTACGGACAGGGGTGGCCGGCTACACCTTC
-	TRBV6-2/TRBV6-3	TRBJ2-6	18	many	CASSYEARISSGANVLTF	TGTGCCAGCAGTTACGAGGCACGTATAAGCTCTGGGGCCAACGTCCTGACTTTC
-	TRBV29-1	TRBJ1-2	16	-	CSVATTTTRTNYGYTF	TGCAGCGTTGCCACAACAACGACACGGACTAACTATGGCTACACCTTC
-	TRBV9	TRBJ2-2	15	many	CASSVGQQNTGELFF	TGTGCCAGCAGCGTAGGACAGCAGAACACCGGGGAGCTGTTTTTT
TRBD1	TRBV20-1	TRBJ2-5	13	few	CSAQPGQDATQYF	TGCAGTGCGCAACCTGGACAGGACGCGACCCAGTACTTC
-	TRBV10-3	TRBJ2-5	14	many	CAISESRDQETQYF	TGTGCCATCAGTGAGTCCAGGGACCAAGAGACCCAGTACTTC
TRBD2	TRBV7-2	TRBJ2-4	17	-	CAGSPSGSGLAINIQYF	TGTGCCGGCAGCCCCAGTGGATCGGGACTAGCTATAAACATTCAGTACTTC
TRBD1	TRBV12-3/TRBV12-4	TRBJ1-1	13	many	CASSGQGNTEAFF	TGTGCCAGCAGTGGACAGGGGAACACTGAAGCTTTCTTT
-	TRBV7-9	TRBJ1-1	14	many	CASSLSGTETEAFF	TGTGCCAGCAGCTTATCAGGGACTGAAACTGAAGCTTTCTTT
-	TRBV6-5	TRBJ1-2	14	many	CASSYSVFNYGYTF	TGTGCCAGCAGTTACTCAGTTTTCAACTATGGCTACACCTTC